This T cell receptor (beta chain) originates from a study of cytomegalovirus exposure and HLA in healthy donors. The study, taken as a whole, reports: The classifier was said to identify cytomegalovirus status with high specificity and sensitivity. In terms of immune exposure information, only CMV serostatus was available. The authors listed approximately 160 TCR beta chains as cytomegalovirus-associated.

This clone was observed a single time. What it binds is not known. The PCR contained 60 Vbeta and 13 Jbeta primers. TCRdb's table, derived via immunoSEQ multiplex PCR, lists solely in-frame clones and lacks some. This table has a few hundred thousand clones, 70% to 90% appearing once. Whereas donors were nominally healthy upon sampling, unrecorded immune exposures were probable. Germline assignment: CDR1 MDHEN and CDR2 SYDVKM. Trimming cost V 5 bases and J 0 bases, with 13 bases left between them. The CDR3 is 15 amino acids. The rearrangement joins TRBV28 to TRBJ1-2; D perhaps matches TRBD1 (6 bases). This sequence originates from a woman aged 18-35 years in good health and CMV-seronegative. Sequenced material: PBMCs. This chain's CDR3 is CASSRGGTPNYGYTF. The CDR3 nucleotides are TGTGCCAGCAGTAGGGGGGGGACACCTAACTATGGCTACACCTTC.